This T cell receptor beta chain was found in a study of HIV-infected patients and healthy controls. General observations from the study: During therapy, HIV-associated CDR3s fell significantly in frequency, while CMV-associated CDR3s did not change significantly.

This clonotype was observed a handful of times. Its antigen is as yet unknown. cDNA was made from roughly 500 ng RNA using alpha and beta constant primers. Alpha and beta chain libraries were made separately by chain-specific third strand synthesis with multiplexing indices. A roughly 22-cycle PCR with P5s and P7 primers followed a short adapter-adding first PCR. TCRdb passed the 5' RACE reads through MiXCR, listing each CDR3 protein once. This table holds almost 25,000 distinct CDR3 sequences, about 8.7% found once. The repertoire came from unfractionated whole blood and reflected all unsorted peripheral T cells. The CDR3 is 15 residues long. The germline gives CDR1 SEHNR, CDR2 FQNEAQ (reference sequence). The junction had 3 bases not matched to a gene; V was cut back by 5 bases and J by 3 bases.

The TCR sequence derives from an adult in good health. The chain employs TRBV7-9 and TRBJ1-6; 8 bases are shared with TRBD1. The sample was blood. CDR3 nucleotides: TGTGCCAGCAGCAGACAGGGGAACTATAATTCACCCCTCCACTTT. Amino acids: CASSRQGNYNSPLHF.